These 18 T cell receptor beta chains came from one sample sequenced in a study of blood T cell repertoires in COVID-19. Profiled with immunoSEQ multiplex PCR; TCRdb holds only in-frame clones, not every one. The sample yields 70,000 or so clones, roughly 80% seen once. Sequencing was carried out using peripheral blood. The source is a man aged 50 or older with COVID-19, enrolled during active disease.

The chain joins TRBV9 to TRBJ2-1; 8 nucleotides agree with TRBD2. Trimming at V came to 3 bases and at J to 3 bases, leaving 8 bases not matched to a gene. The CDR3 covers 16 residues. Germline V gives CDR1 SGDLS, CDR2 YYNGEE. CDR3 DNA sequence: TGTGCCAGCAGCGGGATGACTAGCGCGAACTACAATGAGCAGTTCTTC. Its translation: CASSGMTSANYNEQFF.

The chain is built from TRBV21-1 and TRBJ1-5; the D segment call TRBD1 is taken from the table without a DNA check. TRBV21-1 counts as a pseudogene. The CDR3 runs to 18 residues. For the CDR3, the DNA is TGTGCCAGCAGCCCCCCCCTAGACAGCCTGTATAGCAATCAGCCCCAGCATTTT. Amino acids: CASSPPLDSLYSNQPQHF.

This chain connects TRBV6-5 to TRBJ1-3; 11 nucleotides align to TRBD1. Germline V gene sequence: CDR1 MNHEY, CDR2 SVGAGI. CDR3 length equals 16 residues. V was clipped by 2 bases and J by 5 bases; unmatched bases: 5. The CDR3 reads CASSYAGTGGRNTIYF. In DNA form, the CDR3 reads TGTGCCAGCAGTTACGCCGGGACAGGGGGGCGAAACACCATATATTTT.

The gene calls are TRBV5-1 and TRBJ2-3; D ambiguous. CDR3 length: 15 residues. Trimming shortened V by 0 bases and J by 3 bases, and 11 bases separated the two germline ends. Germline V gene lookup returns CDR1 SGHRS and CDR2 YFSETQ. As DNA, the CDR3 is TGCGCCAGCAGCTTGGACCCCCTTAGTACAGATACGCAGTATTTT. It encodes CASSLDPLSTDTQYF.

This clone has just one count. The J gene is TRBJ2-7, the V gene TRBV28; D is possibly TRBD1 (5 bases). CDR3 size: 13 residues. V was pared by 6 bases and J by 4 bases, with 13 bases between. CDR1 is MDHEN and CDR2 is SYDVKM in the germline V gene. This CDR3 reads CASRIGVSYEQYF. The CDR3 nucleotides read TGTGCCAGCAGAATAGGGGTTTCATACGAGCAGTACTTC.

The genes are TRBV4-1 and TRBJ1-1; 8 nucleotides line up with TRBD1. CDR1 MGHRA and CDR2 YSYEKL come from the germline V gene. With V trimmed by 2 bases and J by 3 bases, 2 bases remained unmatched. The CDR3 contains 14 residues. The CDR3 sequence is CASSQYRGDTEAFF. The CDR3 DNA is TGCGCCAGCAGCCAATACAGGGGGGACACTGAAGCTTTCTTT.

The rearrangement uses TRBV11-2 and TRBJ2-7; the match to TRBD2 covers 8 bases. This CDR3 spans 15 amino acids. Per germline, CDR1 SGHAT and CDR2 FQNNGV. Trimming cost V 2 bases and J 3 bases; bases outside gene matches: 6. CDR3 amino acids: CASSLPAGAYYEQYF. CDR3 bases: TGTGCCAGCAGCTTACCAGCGGGAGCATACTACGAGCAGTACTTC.

The chain carries TRBV15 and TRBJ1-5, with a weak D call TRBD1 (6 bases). The germline V gene encodes CDR1 LNHNV and CDR2 YYDKDF (reference sequence). V was pared by 3 bases and J by 4 bases, with 13 bases between. The CDR3 is 15 residues long. CDR3 DNA sequence: TGTGCCACCAGCAGGGGGGGGGCCTCTAATCAGCCCCAGCATTTT. Translating it yields CATSRGGASNQPQHF.

This chain links TRBV19 with TRBJ2-1; possible D gene TRBD2, 5 bases. V shed 5 bases and J shed 4 bases, with 12 bases lying between them. The germline V gene has CDR1 LNHDA and CDR2 SQIVND (reference sequence). The CDR3 spans 14 residues. CDR3 loop: CASSGESDYNEQFF. The CDR3 DNA sequence: TGTGCCAGTAGTGGGGAGTCCGATTACAATGAGCAGTTCTTC.

V is TRBV30 and J is TRBJ1-6; 7 positions match TRBD1. Germline CDR1 is GTSNPN and CDR2 is SVGIG (reference sequence). This CDR3 has 14 residues. V shed 1 base, J shed 9 bases, and the junction held 6 bases outside the gene matches. The CDR3 nucleotides are TGTGCCTGGAGTGGAAGGGGGCTCGGTTCACCCCTCCACTTT. Translating gives CAWSGRGLGSPLHF.

The rearrangement links TRBV18 to TRBJ2-3, with 7 nucleotides matching TRBD1. Trimming took 0 bases from V and 2 from J; bases not matched to a gene: 2. Germline V gives CDR1 KGHSH, CDR2 LQKENI. This CDR3 has 15 residues. CDR3 region: CASSPPGQSTDTQYF. CDR3 DNA sequence: TGTGCCAGCTCACCACCGGGACAGTCCACAGATACGCAGTATTTT. The variable domain in full, completed from reference TRBV18 and TRBJ2-3, reads NAGVMQNPRHLVRRRGQEARLRCSPMKGHSHVYWYRQLPEEGLKFMVYLQKENIIDESGMPKERFSAEFPKEGPSILRIQQVVRGDSAAYFCASSPPGQSTDTQYFGPGTRLTVL.

CDR3 loop: CASSQVRTGGEKLFF. The CDR3 nucleotides are TGTGCCAGCAGCCAAGTGAGGACAGGGGGTGAAAAACTGTTTTTT. The V call is TRBV4-2, the J call TRBJ1-4; TRBD1 aligns across 10 bases. Germline values: CDR1 LGHNA, CDR2 YNFKEQ. The trim removed 1 base at V and 7 bases at J, leaving 3 bases unmatched. CDR3 size: 15 residues.

V usage is TRBV27 and J usage is TRBJ2-7, with 10 bases matching TRBD2. From germline, CDR1 is MNHEY and CDR2 SMNVEV (reference sequence). The V and J ends lost 4 bases and 2 bases, in that order; junction bases with no gene match: 8. The CDR3 covers 16 residues. CDR3 sequence reads: CASSSSGSPVPYEQYF. CDR3 in DNA: TGTGCCAGCAGTTCTAGCGGGAGTCCGGTGCCCTACGAGCAGTACTTC.

The genes are TRBV24-1 and TRBJ2-1; D is undetermined. The length of the CDR3 is 13 residues. The germline CDR1 and CDR2 sequences are KGHDR and SFDVKD. V was pared by 1 base and J by 5 bases, with 5 bases between. The CDR3 loop is CATSDFGNNEQFF. CDR3 DNA sequence: TGTGCCACCAGTGATTTCGGTAACAATGAGCAGTTCTTC.

This chain joins TRBV6-5 and TRBJ1-1; D remains ambiguous. Per the germline V gene, CDR1 is MNHEY and CDR2 is SVGAGI. CDR3 size: 13 residues. Trimming took 6 bases from V and 8 from J, leaving 16 bases between them. DNA of the CDR3: TGTGCCAGCAGACTTATCGGCCCCGGGGAAGCTTTCTTT. This translates into CASRLIGPGEAFF.

The V gene is TRBV21-1, the J gene TRBJ2-7; no check of the table's D call, TRBD1, against the DNA was made. TRBV21-1 has pseudogene status. The CDR3 is 18 amino acids. The CDR3 spells CASSKVHLCVGQIYEQYF. The CDR3 nucleotides read TGTGCCAGCAGCAAAGTGCATCTGTGTGTGGGACAGATCTACGAGCAGTACTTC.

The chain employs TRBV6-2 or TRBV6-3 and TRBJ2-7; maybe TRBD2 (6 bases). Trimming removed 3 bases from V and 6 bases from J, with 21 bases in between. Germline V CDR1 and CDR2: MNHEY, SVGEGT. This CDR3 contains 16 residues. CDR3 loop: CASSYPTSRTPREQYF. In DNA form, the CDR3 reads TGTGCCAGCAGTTATCCGACTAGTCGCACCCCTCGCGAGCAGTACTTC.

The chain carries TRBV7-2 and TRBJ1-5; no definite D call. This CDR3 is 14 amino acids long. Trimming pared 5 bases from V and 0 bases from J, leaving 8 bases between. Per germline, CDR1 SGHTA and CDR2 FQGNSA. Written as DNA, the CDR3 is TGTGCCAGCAGCCCATCACATAGCAATCAGCCCCAGCATTTT. This codes for CASSPSHSNQPQHF.